Shown below are 23 T cell receptor beta chains from a single sample sequenced in a study of CD8+ T cells in alopecia areata. RNA was isolated and reverse transcribed to cDNA, the sequencing template. The data were produced by immunoSEQ multiplex PCR, yet TCRdb's version contains in-frame clones alone and is incomplete. The top ten hold roughly 51% of the sample, which has about 64,000 clones, 44% seen once. Sequencing used NKG2D-low CD8+ T cells sorted from blood. These receptor sequences come from a human donor with alopecia areata.

The chain recombines TRBV5-1 with TRBJ2-7, with D hard to call. In germline, CDR1 is SGHRS, CDR2 YFSETQ. V lost 0 bases to trimming and J lost 1 base, with 5 bases between them. The CDR3 length is 13 residues. The chain's CDR3 is CASSLDRSYEQYF. CDR3 nucleotide sequence: TGCGCCAGCAGCTTGGACAGATCCTACGAGCAGTACTTC.

This clone was seen only a few times. Being one base from a much bigger clone, this may be a read error. The chain has TRBV10-3 and TRBJ1-2; no definite D call. CDR1 and CDR2 from the germline V gene are ENHRY and SYGVKD. The CDR3 contains 12 residues. The DNA for the CDR3 is TGTGCCAGCAGTTTCGTTGGTGGGGGCTACACCTTC. Translated, it gives CASSFVGGGYTF.

The chain uses TRBV29-1 and TRBJ2-2; 13 bases align to TRBD2. The germline V gene has CDR1 SQVTM and CDR2 ANQGSEA. After removal of 6 bases from V and 8 bases from J, the junction contained 9 bases not matched to a gene. CDR3 length equals 15 residues. As DNA, the CDR3 is TGCAGCGTACCCAGACTAGCGGGAGGAGGTGGGGAGCTGTTTTTT. It translates to CSVPRLAGGGGELFF.

The chain is built from TRBV4-3 and TRBJ2-5; D is unclear. CDR3 length: 15 residues. With 1 base removed from V and 3 bases from J, the gap between germline ends came to 12 bases. Germline V gene sequence: CDR1 LGHNA, CDR2 YSLEER. Here the CDR3 DNA reads TGCGCCAGCAGCCAAGCCGCCCTGGCAAAAGAGACCCAGTACTTC. This translates into CASSQAALAKETQYF.

This clone has ten or more counts. The chain combines TRBV7-8 with TRBJ2-5, with D unclear. The germline CDR1 and CDR2 sequences are SGHVS and FQNEAQ. V was pared by 5 bases and J by 3 bases, with 4 bases between. This CDR3 region has 11 residues. The CDR3 sequence: CASSVKETQYF. CDR3 bases: TGTGCCAGCAGCGTTAAAGAGACCCAGTACTTC.

V and J are TRBV5-1 and TRBJ2-7; 9 nucleotides align to TRBD1. The CDR3 is made up of 14 amino acids. The trim removed 2 bases at V and 2 bases at J, leaving 2 bases unmatched. The germline CDR1 and CDR2 sequences are SGHRS and YFSETQ. The CDR3 protein is CASSLWTGAYEQYF. CDR3 nucleotide sequence: TGCGCCAGCAGCTTATGGACAGGGGCCTACGAGCAGTACTTC.

V usage is TRBV13 and J usage is TRBJ2-7; D gene uncertain. The CDR3 has 14 amino acids. The V end lost 5 bases, the J end lost 9 bases, and 20 bases lay between the germline ends. Germline CDR1 reads PRHDT; CDR2 reads FYEKMQ (reference sequence). This CDR3 is CASSPRTDIDGQYF. CDR3 DNA sequence: TGTGCCAGCAGCCCCAGGACCGATATCGACGGGCAGTACTTC.

This clone was counted a single time. The rearrangement joins TRBV27 to TRBJ2-7; possible D gene TRBD1, 5 bases. This CDR3 has 13 residues. Trimming removed 9 bases at V and 1 base at J, with 13 bases between. Germline V gene data show CDR1 as MNHEY and CDR2 as SMNVEV (reference sequence). The CDR3 protein is CASRGPFSYEQYF. The CDR3 DNA reads TGTGCCAGTAGGGGTCCCTTTTCCTACGAGCAGTACTTC.

The V gene is TRBV4-3, the J gene TRBJ2-2; D not certain. The CDR3 runs 13 residues. Per germline, CDR1 LGHNA and CDR2 YSLEER. V lost 0 bases, J lost 7 bases, and 6 bases lay in between. In DNA, the CDR3 is TGCGCCAGCAGCCAAGATAGATACGGGGAGCTGTTTTTT. It specifies CASSQDRYGELFF.

This clone turned up a few times. The genes are TRBV10-3 and TRBJ1-3, with unresolved D. V lost 1 base to trimming and J lost 4 bases, with 14 bases between them. This CDR3 contains 16 residues. Germline CDR1 reads ENHRY; CDR2 reads SYGVKD. In DNA, the CDR3 is TGTGCCATCAGTGAGTGGCAGCCCTCTGGAGGAAACACCATATATTTT. It specifies CAISEWQPSGGNTIYF.

The gene calls are TRBV28 and TRBJ2-4, with D perhaps matching TRBD2 (5 bases). Germline V gene lookup returns CDR1 MDHEN and CDR2 SYDVKM. V shed 3 bases and J shed 9 bases, with 6 bases lying between them. This CDR3 has 11 amino acids. The CDR3 nucleotides read TGTGCCAGCAGTTTCGGGGTCATTCAGTACTTC. It yields the protein CASSFGVIQYF. The full variable domain, in which reference TRBV28 and TRBJ2-4 provide the parts outside the CDR3, is DVKVTQSSRYLVKRTGEKVFLECVQDMDHENMFWYRQDPGLGLRLIYFSYDVKMKEKGDIPEGYSVSREKKERFSLILESASTNQTSMYLCASSFGVIQYFGAGTRLSVL.

The chain recombines TRBV27 with TRBJ2-5, with TRBD2 matching over 15 bases. The V gene's germline CDR1 is MNHEY and CDR2 SMNVEV (reference sequence). V was clipped by 5 bases and J by 5 bases; unmatched bases: 6. The CDR3 extends over 16 amino acids. The chain's CDR3 is CASSPGLAGGAETQYF. CDR3 nucleotide sequence: TGTGCCAGCAGTCCCGGACTAGCGGGAGGGGCGGAGACCCAGTACTTC.

This clone has just a few counts. This chain links TRBV19 with TRBJ1-5; 8 nucleotides match TRBD1. Germline V gene sequence: CDR1 LNHDA, CDR2 SQIVND (reference sequence). After removal of 5 bases from V and 2 bases from J, the junction contained 5 bases not matched to a gene. There are 15 residues in the CDR3. The CDR3 bases are TGTGCCAGTAGTTTCTCACAGGGGGGCAATCAGCCCCAGCATTTT. This gives the protein CASSFSQGGNQPQHF.

The J gene is TRBJ2-5, the V gene TRBV29-1, with D possibly being TRBD2 (7 bases). The J call may be mistaken, given a closer DNA end match to TRBJ2-7. CDR3 size: 12 residues. Germline CDR1 reads SQVTM; CDR2 reads ANQGSEA. The CDR3 DNA follows: TGCAGCGCGCAGGGGAGGGAGGACGAGCAGTACTTC. Residues: CSAQGREDEQYF.

This sequence joins TRBV7-3 and TRBJ2-3; D gene uncertain. Germline V gene lookup returns CDR1 SGHTA and CDR2 FQGTGA. V lost 4 bases, J lost 5 bases, and 10 bases lay in between. The CDR3 contains 13 residues. The CDR3, as DNA: TGTGCCAGCAGCTCCCTTGACGGAGATACGCAGTATTTT. Protein: CASSSLDGDTQYF.

The chain uses TRBV30 and TRBJ1-2; the match to TRBD1 covers 7 bases. Trimming took 4 bases from V and 6 from J; bases not matched to a gene: 8. The V gene's germline CDR1 is GTSNPN and CDR2 SVGIG (reference sequence). The CDR3 consists of 13 residues. The CDR3 sequence is CAWTLAGGNGYTF. The DNA for the CDR3 is TGTGCCTGGACACTGGCAGGGGGGAATGGCTACACCTTC. The whole variable domain, remainder taken from reference TRBV30 and TRBJ1-2, is SQTIHQWPATLVQPVGSPLSLECTVEGTSNPNLYWYRQAAGRGLQLLFYSVGIGQISSEVPQNLSASRPQDRQFILSSKKLLLSDSGFYLCAWTLAGGNGYTFGSGTRLTVV.

The genes are TRBV9 and TRBJ2-3; D is unresolved. This CDR3 is 13 amino acids long. V lost 4 bases to trimming and J lost 6 bases, with 12 bases between them. Germline V gives CDR1 SGDLS, CDR2 YYNGEE. CDR3 region: CASSPNLKDTQYF. CDR3 sequence (DNA): TGTGCCAGCAGCCCGAACCTGAAGGATACGCAGTATTTT.

The chain uses TRBV7-8 and TRBJ2-7; 7 bases align to TRBD1. This CDR3 region has 14 residues. V lost 2 bases and J lost 7; bases outside the gene matches: 8. Germline V gives CDR1 SGHVS, CDR2 FQNEAQ. CDR3 residues: CASSLPGTGVEQYF. CDR3 sequence (DNA): TGTGCCAGCAGCTTACCCGGAACAGGGGTTGAGCAGTACTTC.

As regards this clone: With a much larger clone just one base away, this may be a read error. This sequence joins TRBV6-6 and TRBJ1-2; no firm D call. This CDR3 comprises 12 residues. Between the trimmed V and J ends, which lost 2 bases and 8 bases, there was a span of 9 bases. Germline CDR1 reads MNHNY; CDR2 reads SVGAGI (reference sequence). CDR3 DNA sequence: TGTGCCAGCAGTTACGTTGGTGGGGGCTACACCTTC. Protein sequence: CASSYVGGGYTF.

This chain joins TRBV29-1 and TRBJ2-3; no clear D gene. The germline V gene encodes CDR1 SQVTM and CDR2 ANQGSEA. V lost 3 bases and J lost 0, with 10 bases in between. CDR3 size: 14 residues. The CDR3 bases are TGCAGCGTTGATTGGCTATATAGCACAGATACGCAGTATTTT. It yields the protein CSVDWLYSTDTQYF.

The rearrangement joins TRBV29-1 to TRBJ2-3; tentatively, D is TRBD1 (5 bases). Trimming removed 7 bases at V and 4 bases at J, with 18 bases between. Germline lookup yields CDR1 SQVTM and CDR2 ANQGSEA. The CDR3 is 14 residues long. This CDR3 is CSASEAGMADTQYF. The CDR3 region has the DNA TGCAGCGCGTCTGAGGCAGGGATGGCAGATACGCAGTATTTT.

J is TRBJ2-1 and V is TRBV30; no clear D. Trimming pared 3 bases from V and 10 bases from J, leaving 19 bases between. Per germline, CDR1 GTSNPN and CDR2 SVGIG (reference sequence). The CDR3 is 14 amino acids. CDR3 nucleotide sequence: TGTGCCTGGAGAAAGTTGCGGCGACCGAAGGAGCAGTTCTTC. It translates to CAWRKLRRPKEQFF.

The rearrangement uses TRBV4-1 and TRBJ2-7, with TRBD1 matching over 7 bases. Germline assignment: CDR1 MGHRA and CDR2 YSYEKL. The CDR3 extends over 14 amino acids. V lost 1 base and J lost 2; bases outside the gene matches: 2. The CDR3 region is CASSQVRGTYEQYF. The CDR3, as DNA: TGCGCCAGCAGCCAAGTCAGGGGGACCTACGAGCAGTACTTC.